This paragraph reports one T cell receptor (beta chain). In the original workflow: Reference gene primer amplification in the assay estimated nucleated cell counts. Here immunoSEQ multiplex PCR was the method, and the copy in TCRdb shows in-frame clones only, minus some. V, J and clone size are taken as reported in that table, and D and trimming were inferred from the DNA itself. This sample carries roughly 64,000 clones, around 82% of them seen once, and the ten largest clones take approximately 15%. The sample is drawn from a study of blood T cell repertoires in COVID-19. This CDR3 is 16 amino acids long.

Sequenced material: peripheral blood. This TCR came from a man in his sixties with COVID-19, enrolled during active disease. V gene TRBV21-1 combines with J gene TRBJ1-2; TRBD1 is taken as the D call from the table, unchecked against the DNA. TRBV21-1 is a known pseudogene. CDR3: CASSKDRDRGRCGYTF. The CDR3 nucleotides are TGTGCCAGCAGCAAAGACCGGGACAGGGGGCGTTGTGGCTACACCTTC.